These 12 T cell receptor beta chains share one sample of origin, sequenced in a study of T cells after yellow fever vaccination. TCRdb independently ran MiXCR on the 5' RACE reads; one entry per CDR3 protein. The sample gives more than 450,000 distinct CDR3 sequences, 21% of which show up once; about 15% is in the top ten. This sample comprised PBMCs, obtained roughly 20 days after the first yellow fever vaccination. The receptors were gathered from a man in his late teens or twenties who received the YFV17D yellow fever vaccine.

The V and J genes are TRBV4-3 and TRBJ2-5; 12 bases agree with TRBD2. Unmatched junction bases numbered 10, after V lost 3 bases and J lost 5 bases. This CDR3 is built from 17 residues. Germline CDR1 reads LGHNA; CDR2 reads YSLEER. CDR3 sequence: CASSQELAGGRGETQYF. DNA of the CDR3: TGCGCCAGCAGCCAGGAACTAGCGGGGGGCCGGGGGGAGACCCAGTACTTC.

The gene calls are TRBV6-5 and TRBJ2-1; TRBD2 matches 8 bases. The CDR3 is 16 residues long. Unmatched junction bases numbered 6, after V lost 1 base and J lost 4 bases. Germline loops: CDR1 MNHEY, CDR2 SVGAGI. The CDR3: CASSYLAGGTYNEQFF. In DNA, the CDR3 is TGTGCCAGCAGTTACTTGGCGGGGGGCACATACAATGAGCAGTTCTTC.

This clonotype was counted between two and nine times. This chain links TRBV24-1 with TRBJ2-5; 7 bases are shared with TRBD1. Germline trimming cut 3 bases from V and 0 bases from J; bases unmatched to any gene: 9. The CDR3 has 17 amino acids. Per the germline V gene, CDR1 is KGHDR and CDR2 is SFDVKD. The CDR3 DNA follows: TGTGCCACCAGTGATAAAGGGGGCCGGAACAACCAAGAGACCCAGTACTTC. Its translation: CATSDKGGRNNQETQYF.

Only a few counts were recorded for this clonotype. This sequence joins TRBV9 and TRBJ2-3, with D hard to call. Germline lookup yields CDR1 SGDLS and CDR2 YYNGEE. This CDR3 spans 14 amino acids. V lost 0 bases, J lost 4 bases, and 9 bases lay in between. CDR3 sequence (DNA): TGTGCCAGCAGCGTAGTCGAGTTGGCAGATACGCAGTATTTT. Protein: CASSVVELADTQYF.

This clonotype was observed a few times. V is TRBV11-2 and J is TRBJ2-5; D is ambiguous. This CDR3 is built from 20 residues. The ends were cut back, 4 bases at V and 5 bases at J, with 32 bases in the middle. Looked up from germline, CDR1 is SGHAT and CDR2 is FQNNGV. The CDR3 DNA is TGTGCCAGCAGCTCCGAAGTGTGGACGTTGGTCGACGCTCTGGGGGAGACCCAGTACTTC. Translating gives CASSSEVWTLVDALGETQYF.

V and J are TRBV5-1 and TRBJ2-3; TRBD2 agrees at 8 bases. Per the germline V gene, CDR1 is SGHRS and CDR2 is YFSETQ. Trimming cost V 2 bases and J 4 bases; bases outside gene matches: 9. The CDR3 length is 16 residues. The DNA for the CDR3 is TGCGCCAGCAGCTTCCTTGAGCGGGGGACTTCAGATACGCAGTATTTT. It specifies CASSFLERGTSDTQYF.

The chain has TRBV20-1 and TRBJ2-7; 10 bases match TRBD1. Looked up from germline, CDR1 is DFQATT and CDR2 is SNEGSKA (reference sequence). V gave up 1 base and J gave up 7 bases; unmatched junction bases: 4. CDR3 length: 13 amino acids. The CDR3 bases are TGCAGTGCTAGAGGGGGACAGGGGCAAGAGCAGTACTTC. It is translated as CSARGGQGQEQYF.

This clonotype occurred a few times. The chain links TRBV5-1 to TRBJ2-5, with D perhaps matching TRBD1 or TRBD2 (5 bases each). Looked up from germline, CDR1 is SGHRS and CDR2 is YFSETQ. V gave up 4 bases and J gave up 6 bases, with 19 bases separating them. CDR3 length: 15 residues. This CDR3 reads CASSPRDPLGKTQYF. CDR3 nucleotides: TGCGCCAGCAGCCCCCGGGACCCCTTAGGGAAGACCCAGTACTTC.

This clonotype came up a few times. The J gene is TRBJ1-2, the V gene TRBV13; D might be TRBD1 (5 bases). Trimming shortened V by 5 bases and J by 8 bases, and 27 bases separated the two germline ends. The germline V gene has CDR1 PRHDT and CDR2 FYEKMQ (reference sequence). CDR3 size: 17 residues. CDR3 sequence (DNA): TGTGCCAGCAGCCAGACAATCCAGGGACTGCCGGGGAGAGGCTACACCTTC. This codes for CASSQTIQGLPGRGYTF.

This clonotype was seen only once. V usage is TRBV24-1 and J usage is TRBJ2-1; D is uncertain. The CDR3 consists of 13 residues. V was shortened by 3 bases and J by 9 bases, with 11 bases between the two germline ends. The germline V gene encodes CDR1 KGHDR and CDR2 SFDVKD. Here the CDR3 reads CATSDRWSIEQFF. The CDR3 bases are TGTGCCACCAGTGATCGGTGGAGCATTGAGCAGTTCTTC.

This clonotype was seen more than once but under ten times. The chain combines TRBV25-1 with TRBJ2-2, with D unclear. Germline V gene lookup returns CDR1 MGHDK and CDR2 SYGVNS. The V and J ends lost 1 base and 7 bases respectively, with 10 bases between them. The CDR3 is 14 residues long. The CDR3 is CASSESGSGGELFF. DNA of the CDR3: TGTGCCAGCAGTGAATCTGGGTCGGGCGGGGAGCTGTTTTTT.

The table lists this clonotype with many counts. Here the CDR3 DNA reads TGCGCCAGCAGCCCGGGACTAGCGGGAAGCACAGATACGCAGTATTTT. Residues: CASSPGLAGSTDTQYF. The chain combines TRBV5-1 with TRBJ2-3, with 13 bases lining up with TRBD2. This CDR3 comprises 16 residues. The ends lost 4 bases at V and 0 bases at J; junction bases unmatched: 2. Looked up from germline, CDR1 is SGHRS and CDR2 is YFSETQ.